The clone carrying this T cell receptor beta chain was observed a handful of times. The source of the sample is a study of patients and donors after allogeneic stem cell transplantation. This CDR3 is built from 12 residues. V lost 8 bases to trimming and J lost 4 bases; unmatched junction nucleotides: 4. Germline V lookup: CDR1 ENHRY, CDR2 SYGVKD. One entry per CDR3 protein, called by TCRdb with MiXCR from the RT-PCR reads. In the table there are some 200,000 distinct CDR3 sequences, about 40% of which are singletons. Sequenced: blood, either unsorted or a sorted T cell fraction (not recorded which). The genes are TRBV10-3 and TRBJ1-1; 7 bases match TRBD1. This receptor was taken from a human donor who was either an allogeneic HSCT recipient or a stem cell or donor lymphocyte infusion donor (not recorded which). It is not recorded whose cells these are; they may come from a transplant donor. The CDR3 DNA is TGTGCCATCCGAGGGGGCCCCACTGAAGCTTTCTTT. Translated, it gives CAIRGGPTEAFF.